This T cell receptor beta chain is drawn from a study of T cell responses to AZD1222 COVID-19 vaccine listed by TCRdb under 2021. Regarding the complete study: AZD1222 recipients whose second dose came at about 4 weeks and those whose second dose came at about 12 weeks were combined into one group, since spike-specific TCR depth and breadth did not differ between the two schedules. A total of 233 trial participants underwent TCR sequencing, of whom 207 had received two doses of AZD1222 and around 25 had received two doses of the MenACWY control vaccine. Trial participants were enrolled by age into 18-55, 56-69 and 70-plus year subgroups, with 148, 28 and 57 TCR-sequenced participants respectively.

In light of the paper, this sample's time point label describes: baseline before first vaccination. Samples from vaccinated people were obtained from the UK trials COV001 and COV002, which included a single-blind randomized controlled phase 2/3 trial of AZD1222 (ChAdOx1 nCoV-19) in healthy adults. Trial participant PBMC samples were collected at day 0 and day 28 after the second dose for TCRbeta chain sequencing. Study-wide conclusions, independent of this receptor: Only five to seven AZD1222 recipients were SARS-CoV-2 seropositive at baseline, limiting conclusions about previously exposed vaccinees. Participants were mostly white British and included more females than males, and it was suggested by the authors that clonal diversity may have been underestimated. Reportedly, almost half of the unique spike-specific TCRs recognized epitopes lying outside the regions that are mutated in the B.1.351 and B.1.1.7 variants. Because no day 14 peak-response samples were available, the repertoires could be characterized only after the peak T cell response. A significant rise in spike-specific TCR breadth and depth was observed after two AZD1222 doses relative to day 0 and relative to MenACWY recipients. In the small 56-69-year group, the increase in depth fell short of significance, most likely because of low power. The vaccine-associated CD4 TCRs covered the entire spike protein, and the dominant responses fell in regions 160-218 and 743-854.

The CDR3 regions of human TCRbeta chains were subjected to immunosequencing. As for the original processing: Repertoire TCRs were checked for matches against a reference library of SARS-CoV-2-specific TCRs that had been generated using the MIRA antigen-specificity platform. Breadth was defined as the fraction of unique TCRs that were SARS-CoV-2-associated, and depth was defined as the fraction of total T cells that were SARS-CoV-2-associated. Using the MIRA data, each spike-specific TCR was assigned both to the spike region to which the TCR was reactive and to a CD4 or CD8 class. Log10-transformed breadth and depth values were compared by one-way ANOVA with Sidak's multiple comparisons tests. TCRdb re-hosts the immuneACCESS table, in-frame sequences only. Its copies lack some clones; in the studies checked, an unresolved V gene accounts for under half of them, and the cause for the rest is not known. D and trimming were read from the DNA, whereas the V and J calls and clone size are those reported in that table. Counted in this sample were some 130,000 clones; 85% to 95% of them appeared once. The ten largest make up 5% to 5.5% of the sample.

The CDR3 measures 16 amino acids from cysteine to phenylalanine. Only the CDR3 region is kept as DNA, spanning 48 bases read in frame from base 1. At the junction V is shortened by 2 bases and J by 3 bases; bases outside the gene matches: 4. Sequences KGHSH (CDR1) and LQKENI (CDR2) are obtained from the germline V gene. On this clone: Its antigen is unknown. Base quality data are lacking; no much larger clone is found one base away.

Recombination connected TRBV18 to TRBJ1-2; 12 junctional bases match TRBD1. The sample consisted of peripheral blood, taken on day 0 of AZD1222 vaccination. The TCR sequence derives from an adult in good health. The sequence in DNA is TGTGCCAGCTCACCAAAAGGGGACAGGGGGCACTATGGCTACACCTTC. The resulting protein is CASSPKGDRGHYGYTF.